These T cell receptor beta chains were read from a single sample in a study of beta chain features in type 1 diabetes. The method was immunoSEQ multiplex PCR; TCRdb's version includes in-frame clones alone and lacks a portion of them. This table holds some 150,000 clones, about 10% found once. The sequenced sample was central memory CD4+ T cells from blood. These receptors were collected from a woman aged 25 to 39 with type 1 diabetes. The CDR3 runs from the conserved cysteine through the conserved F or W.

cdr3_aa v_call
CASSLDMGTTRQYF TRBV4-2
CASEGRPYEQYF TRBV27
CSVEKQGTGNTIYF TRBV29-1
CASSLQRGTGELFF TRBV5-6
CASSLVPGLNTEAFF TRBV5-6
CAISPGTGKVMNTEAFF TRBV10-3
CASSLAGADGYTF TRBV5-1
CASRPLQGGSEETQYF TRBV7-9
CASRRLSGRVYEQYF TRBV28
CASVLTSGARNEQFF TRBV7-9
CASSGTGTGDADTQYF TRBV19
CASSRETGGIPGANVLTF TRBV5-1
CSVVGASSASGANVLTF TRBV29-1
CAWSAVTTNTEAFF TRBV30
CASSTSGGTDTQYF TRBV6-1
CASSVGAIGNQPQHF TRBV5-1